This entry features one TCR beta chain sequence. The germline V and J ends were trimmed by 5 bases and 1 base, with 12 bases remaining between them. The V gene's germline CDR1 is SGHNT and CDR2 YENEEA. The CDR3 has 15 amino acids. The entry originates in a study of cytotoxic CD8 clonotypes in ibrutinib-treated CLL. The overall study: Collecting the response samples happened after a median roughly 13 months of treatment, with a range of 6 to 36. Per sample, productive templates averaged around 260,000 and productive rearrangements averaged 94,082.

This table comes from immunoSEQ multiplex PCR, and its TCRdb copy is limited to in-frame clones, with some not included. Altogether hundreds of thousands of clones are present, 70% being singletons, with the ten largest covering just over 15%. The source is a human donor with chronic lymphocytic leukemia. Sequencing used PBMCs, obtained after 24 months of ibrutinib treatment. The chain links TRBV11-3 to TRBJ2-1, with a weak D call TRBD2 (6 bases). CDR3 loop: CASSRGGVSYNEQFF. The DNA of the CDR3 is TGTGCCAGCAGCCGCGGAGGGGTTTCCTACAATGAGCAGTTCTTC.